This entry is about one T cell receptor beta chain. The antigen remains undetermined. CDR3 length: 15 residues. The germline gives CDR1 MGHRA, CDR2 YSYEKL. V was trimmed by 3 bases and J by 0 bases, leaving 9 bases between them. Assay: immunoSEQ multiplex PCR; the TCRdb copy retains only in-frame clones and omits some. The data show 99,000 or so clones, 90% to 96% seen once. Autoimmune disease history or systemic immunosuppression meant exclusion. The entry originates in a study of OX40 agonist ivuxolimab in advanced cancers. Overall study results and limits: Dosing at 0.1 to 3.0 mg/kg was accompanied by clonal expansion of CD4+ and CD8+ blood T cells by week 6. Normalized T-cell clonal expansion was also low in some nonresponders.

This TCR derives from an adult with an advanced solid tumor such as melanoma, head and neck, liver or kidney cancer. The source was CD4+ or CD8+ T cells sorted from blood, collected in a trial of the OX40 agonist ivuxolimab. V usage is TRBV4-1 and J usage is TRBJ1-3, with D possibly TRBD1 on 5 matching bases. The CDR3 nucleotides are TGCGCCAGCAGCCAGGGACCGAGCTCTGGAAACACCATATATTTT. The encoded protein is CASSQGPSSGNTIYF.